This TCR beta chain was captured by sequencing in a study of beta chain features in type 1 diabetes. This clone turned up a few times. Its antigen is currently unknown. V was cut by 0 bases and J by 4 bases, with 9 bases left in between. This CDR3 region has 13 residues. Per germline, CDR1 GTSNPN and CDR2 SVGIG (reference sequence). The isolated RNA, all of it, was reverse transcribed, so expressed TCRB transcripts were what got sequenced. The method was immunoSEQ multiplex PCR; TCRdb's version includes in-frame clones alone and lacks a portion of them. The sample has a few hundred thousand clones, about 15% seen once. General study points: These data did not resolve whether HLA type affects TCRB rearrangement. Researchers reported that naive, central memory and Treg TCRB repertoires appeared more similar in patients than in healthy donors.

The chain combines TRBV30 with TRBJ2-5; no reliable D call. The sequence came from a woman aged 18-29 years in good health. What was sequenced was naive CD4+ T cells from blood. CDR3 nucleotides: TGTGCCTGGAGTGTGCCTCCTATAGAGACCCAGTACTTC. It codes for CAWSVPPIETQYF.